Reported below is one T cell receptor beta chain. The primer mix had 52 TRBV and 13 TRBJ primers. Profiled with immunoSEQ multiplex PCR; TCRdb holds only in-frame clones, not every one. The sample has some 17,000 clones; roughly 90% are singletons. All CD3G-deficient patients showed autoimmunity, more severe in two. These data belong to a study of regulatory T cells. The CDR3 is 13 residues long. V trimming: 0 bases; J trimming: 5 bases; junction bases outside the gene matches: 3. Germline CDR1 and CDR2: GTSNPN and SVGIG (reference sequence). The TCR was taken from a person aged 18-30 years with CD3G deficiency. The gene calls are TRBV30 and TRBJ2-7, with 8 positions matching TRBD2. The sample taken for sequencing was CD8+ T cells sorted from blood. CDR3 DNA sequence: TGTGCCTGGAGTGTTGGGACTAGTAACGAGCAGTACTTC. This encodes CAWSVGTSNEQYF.